The T cell receptor (beta chain) under discussion was sequenced for a study of blood T cell repertoires in COVID-19. Across the whole study: COVID-19 samples from acute and convalescent phases originated in the United States, Italy and Spain.

V lost 4 bases, J lost 7 bases, and 13 bases lay in between. This CDR3 is 13 amino acids long. CDR1 is MGHRA and CDR2 is YSYEKL in the germline V gene. Data came from immunoSEQ multiplex PCR; TCRdb stores just in-frame clones and leaves some out. The table lists some 270,000 clones, approximately 90% of them singletons. The cohort comprised adults aged 18 to 89 years residing in approximately 25 US areas. Cohort assignment relied on participant-reported clinical history. Within 2 weeks of study entry, exposed participants had contacted a PCR-confirmed or clinician-diagnosed COVID-19 case. The sample was PBMCs or T cells enriched from blood (not recorded which). The sequence came from a man aged 35-49 years who had been exposed to COVID-19. The V and J genes are TRBV4-1 and TRBJ1-2; TRBD1 might be the D (5 bases). The CDR3 DNA follows: TGCGCCAGCAGCCCCCCCGGAGGGGCTGGCTACACCTTC. Its protein is CASSPPGGAGYTF.